The 30 T cell receptor beta chains below come from one sample, sequenced in a study of spatial heterogeneity in lung cancer (dated by TCRdb to about 2019). The library was obtained by 5' RACE. The sample was run on a NextSeq 500. TCRdb reprocessing: public reads trimmed at Q25 with fastp, clones called with MiXCR, in-frame beta chains kept. Entries are consolidated by CDR3 protein sequence, retaining the most common genes and DNA. This sample comprises several thousand distinct CDR3 sequences, around two fifths of them detected only once. The ten largest make up 76% of the sample. The sample's time point label, in plain terms: sample taken at primary tumor resection. For TCR sequencing, whole RNA was extracted from tumor and nontumor lung tissue, or from cryopreserved PBMC samples, and no cell sorting was done. The starting material was PBMCs, obtained at surgery. The receptors shown here come from a male donor with early-stage non-small cell lung cancer.

The J gene is TRBJ2-5, the V gene TRBV29-1; D possibly corresponds to TRBD2 (6 bases). V was cut by 4 bases and J by 2 bases, with 8 bases left in between. CDR3 length: 12 residues. The germline gives CDR1 SQVTM, CDR2 ANQGSEA. The CDR3: CSVGAGQETQYF. As DNA, the CDR3 is TGCAGCGTTGGAGCGGGTCAAGAGACCCAGTACTTC.

This clonotype was found a few times. The chain uses TRBV28 and TRBJ1-1; tentatively, D is TRBD1 (5 bases). V was pared by 3 bases and J by 1 base, with 12 bases between. Per the germline V gene, CDR1 is MDHEN and CDR2 is SYDVKM. The CDR3 length is 15 residues. CDR3 in amino acids: CASSFTGPRNTEAFF. CDR3 coding DNA: TGTGCCAGCAGTTTCACAGGTCCGAGGAACACTGAAGCTTTCTTT.

This chain links TRBV4-1 with TRBJ2-4; no clear D gene. Trimming pared 2 bases from V and 13 bases from J, leaving 12 bases between. CDR3 length equals 12 residues. Germline V gene data show CDR1 as MGHRA and CDR2 as YSYEKL. This CDR3 is CASSQNSEVQYF. As DNA, the CDR3 is TGCGCCAGCAGCCAAAATTCCGAGGTGCAGTACTTC.

The V call is TRBV28, the J call TRBJ2-7; D is uncertain. This CDR3 contains 14 residues. Germline lookup yields CDR1 MDHEN and CDR2 SYDVKM. V lost 3 bases to trimming and J lost 0 bases, with 9 bases between them. The CDR3, as DNA: TGTGCCAGCAGTTTGTGGTGGAACTCCTACGAGCAGTACTTC. Translating gives CASSLWWNSYEQYF.

Ten or more counts support this clonotype. The rearrangement joins TRBV7-2 to TRBJ2-7; D is uncertain. This CDR3 has 15 amino acids. Trimming took off 3 bases at V and 0 bases at J, with 12 bases between the two ends. Germline V lookup: CDR1 SGHTA, CDR2 FQGNSA. The DNA of the CDR3 is TGTGCCAGCAGCTTTGGTGGCGCCAGCTCCTACGAGCAGTACTTC. Its translation: CASSFGGASSYEQYF.

This clonotype was observed at least ten times. CDR3 in amino acids: CASSMVGWHEQYF. In nucleotides, the CDR3 is TGTGCCAGTAGTATGGTGGGGTGGCACGAGCAGTACTTC. The rearrangement links TRBV19 to TRBJ2-7; D unresolved. Trimming pared 3 bases from V and 5 bases from J, leaving 11 bases between. The CDR3 contains 13 residues. Per the germline V gene, CDR1 is LNHDA and CDR2 is SQIVND (reference sequence).

This chain uses TRBV20-1 with TRBJ2-3, with D perhaps assigned TRBD1 or TRBD2 (5 bases each). The germline V and J ends were trimmed by 3 bases and 3 bases, with 13 bases remaining between them. CDR3 size: 14 residues. CDR1 is DFQATT, CDR2 SNEGSKA, per germline (reference sequence). CDR3 residues: CSASEGIGTDTQYF. The CDR3 DNA sequence: TGCAGTGCTAGTGAGGGGATAGGGACAGATACGCAGTATTTT.

This clonotype was seen only a few times. The chain recombines TRBV5-1 with TRBJ1-1, with 8 positions matching TRBD1. CDR1 is SGHRS, CDR2 YFSETQ, per germline. Losses at the gene ends were 3 bases for V and 5 bases for J; bases not matched to a gene: 6. The length of the CDR3 is 14 residues. The CDR3 nucleotides are TGCGCCAGCAGCTACGGACAGGGAGGGACTGAAGCTTTCTTT. It specifies CASSYGQGGTEAFF.

V usage is TRBV5-4 and J usage is TRBJ2-1, with TRBD2 matching over 8 bases. CDR1 is SGHNT and CDR2 is YYREEE in the germline V gene (reference sequence). The length of the CDR3 is 16 residues. The J segment lost 0 bases and the V segment lost 0 bases, leaving 2 bases of the junction unmatched. CDR3 DNA sequence: TGTGCCAGCAGCTTGGGAGGGACTAGCTCCTACAATGAGCAGTTCTTC. Translated, it gives CASSLGGTSSYNEQFF.

By sample fraction, this clonotype is large (0.1 to 1%). The chain has TRBV7-9 and TRBJ2-5; TRBD1 is a possible D gene (5 bases). The ends were cut back, 2 bases at V and 5 bases at J, with 12 bases in the middle. The length of the CDR3 is 14 residues. CDR1 and CDR2 from the germline V gene are SEHNR and FQNEAQ (reference sequence). Here the CDR3 reads CASSLSTEGETQYF. CDR3 in DNA: TGTGCCAGCAGCTTATCGACAGAAGGGGAGACCCAGTACTTC.

The V gene is TRBV20-1, the J gene TRBJ2-2; D possibly corresponds to TRBD1 (6 bases). The CDR3 consists of 15 residues. V lost 0 bases to trimming and J lost 0 bases, with 8 bases between them. Germline V gene data show CDR1 as DFQATT and CDR2 as SNEGSKA (reference sequence). CDR3 coding DNA: TGCAGTGCTAGAGAGGCAGGGGCGAACACCGGGGAGCTGTTTTTT. As protein: CSAREAGANTGELFF.

A few counts support this clonotype. The genes are TRBV12-3 or TRBV12-4 and TRBJ2-1, with 9 bases matching TRBD1. The junction had 14 bases not matched to a gene; V was cut back by 6 bases and J by 8 bases. The CDR3 contains 16 residues. The CDR3 nucleotides read TGTGCCAGCAGCGAACAACGGGACAGGGTGTTCCATGAGCAGTTCTTC. It is translated as CASSEQRDRVFHEQFF.

This clonotype is judged medium-sized. The V and J genes are TRBV27 and TRBJ2-7; D ambiguous. Trimming took 2 bases from V and 5 from J, leaving 10 bases between them. Germline V gene sequence: CDR1 MNHEY, CDR2 SMNVEV (reference sequence). CDR3 size: 13 residues. In DNA form, the CDR3 reads TGTGCCAGCAGTTTAGGGTCTGTCCACGAGCAGTACTTC. This codes for CASSLGSVHEQYF.

The gene calls are TRBV29-1 and TRBJ1-4; D unresolved. Per germline, CDR1 SQVTM and CDR2 ANQGSEA. CDR3 size: 13 residues. V lost 6 bases to trimming and J lost 0 bases, with 8 bases between them. CDR3: CSVELATNEKLFF. The CDR3 DNA reads as TGCAGCGTGGAGTTGGCAACTAATGAAAAACTGTTTTTT.

The chain carries TRBV18 and TRBJ2-1; possible D gene TRBD2, 6 bases. CDR1 and CDR2 from the germline V gene are KGHSH and LQKENI. The germline V and J ends were trimmed by 4 bases and 2 bases, with 15 bases remaining between them. This CDR3 region has 16 residues. CDR3 protein: CASSHDTQRAYNEQFF. CDR3 nucleotides: TGTGCCAGCTCACACGACACTCAGCGGGCCTACAATGAGCAGTTCTTC.

The V and J genes are TRBV12-3 or TRBV12-4 and TRBJ2-3; 10 bases fit TRBD2. The trim removed 6 bases at V and 6 bases at J, leaving 9 bases unmatched. The CDR3 consists of 15 residues. The CDR3 DNA follows: TGTGCCAGCAGCCCCAGGACTAGCGGACTGGATACGCAGTATTTT. Its translation is CASSPRTSGLDTQYF.

V is TRBV29-1 and J is TRBJ2-2; either TRBD1 or TRBD2 may supply D (6 bases each). The CDR3 has 12 amino acids. V was pared by 6 bases and J by 6 bases, with 11 bases between. Germline CDR1 SQVTM, CDR2 ANQGSEA. CDR3 in DNA: TGCAGCGTACAGGGAGGCCCCGGGGAGCTGTTTTTT. It translates to CSVQGGPGELFF.

V gene TRBV6-6 combines with J gene TRBJ1-4, with TRBD1 as a possible D gene (5 bases). The CDR3 sequence is 14 residues long. CDR1 MNHNY and CDR2 SVGAGI come from the germline V gene (reference sequence). V was shortened by 2 bases and J by 8 bases, with 12 bases between the two germline ends. In DNA form, the CDR3 reads TGTGCCAGCAGTTACCGGGACGGTGGCGAAAAACTGTTTTTT. It encodes CASSYRDGGEKLFF.

In this sample, this clonotype is medium-sized. The V call is TRBV30, the J call TRBJ2-5; the D call may be TRBD1 or TRBD2 (6 bases each). Trimming took off 2 bases at V and 5 bases at J, with 9 bases between the two ends. CDR3 size: 12 residues. Germline V gives CDR1 GTSNPN, CDR2 SVGIG (reference sequence). The chain's CDR3 is CAWSRRGETQYF. DNA of the CDR3: TGTGCCTGGAGTCGGAGGGGGGAGACCCAGTACTTC.

The chain combines TRBV6-1 with TRBJ2-3; D not certain. The CDR3 runs 12 residues. Germline V gene lookup returns CDR1 MNHNS and CDR2 SASEGT. V dropped 4 bases and J dropped 2 bases, with 4 bases sitting between them. CDR3 in amino acids: CASSGATDTQYF. CDR3 bases: TGTGCCAGCAGTGGTGCCACAGATACGCAGTATTTT.

This clonotype is a singleton in its sample. The chain couples TRBV3-1 to TRBJ2-7, with D possibly matching TRBD1 (5 bases). Germline-derived CDR1 and CDR2 are LGHDT and YNNKEL (reference sequence). The CDR3 has 14 amino acids. With 5 bases removed from V and 6 bases from J, the gap between germline ends came to 17 bases. The CDR3 spells CASSKAGALGEQYF. The CDR3 bases are TGTGCCAGCAGCAAGGCTGGGGCTTTGGGCGAGCAGTACTTC.

The V and J genes are TRBV5-1 and TRBJ1-4, with a tentative D call TRBD1 (5 bases). Germline V gene data show CDR1 as SGHRS and CDR2 as YFSETQ. This CDR3 comprises 13 residues. The V end was cut by 4 bases, the J end by 4 bases, with 8 bases between. This CDR3 is CASSGTLNEKLFF. DNA for the CDR3: TGCGCCAGCAGCGGGACCCTTAATGAAAAACTGTTTTTT.

This rearrangement joins TRBV30 to TRBJ1-2, with 7 nucleotides matching TRBD1. Per germline, CDR1 GTSNPN and CDR2 SVGIG (reference sequence). The CDR3 is made up of 13 amino acids. J gave up 3 bases and V 3 bases, and 4 bases lay outside the gene matches. Written as DNA, the CDR3 is TGTGCCTGGAGGGGAGGGGGCGACTATGGCTACACCTTC. Its protein is CAWRGGGDYGYTF.

This clonotype is judged medium-sized (0.01 to 0.1%). The chain employs TRBV7-2 and TRBJ2-3; weak D call: TRBD1 (5 bases). V lost 5 bases, J lost 10 bases, and 13 bases lay in between. The CDR3 has 12 amino acids. From germline, CDR1 is SGHTA and CDR2 FQGNSA. CDR3 region: CASSVPRGAQYF. DNA of the CDR3: TGTGCCAGCAGCGTCCCTAGGGGTGCGCAGTATTTT.

The V and J genes are TRBV10-3 and TRBJ2-7; D uncertain. V lost 5 bases and J lost 0, with 11 bases in between. This CDR3 has 14 residues. The germline CDR1 and CDR2 sequences are ENHRY and SYGVKD. The CDR3 region has the DNA TGTGCCATCAGTTCGGGCAGCTACTCCTACGAGCAGTACTTC. It yields the protein CAISSGSYSYEQYF.

This clonotype was recorded a few times. This rearrangement joins TRBV23-1 to TRBJ2-3, with D possibly matching TRBD2 (5 bases). Being an ORF, TRBV23-1 has a function that is uncertain. The CDR3 has 17 amino acids. The V and J ends lost 3 bases and 6 bases respectively, with 22 bases between them. The CDR3 nucleotides read TGCGCCAGCAGTCAGCGAGGACGGGGAGAGAGTACGGATACGCAGTATTTT. Protein sequence: CASSQRGRGESTDTQYF.

In its sample, this clonotype was seen once. This rearrangement joins TRBV12-3 or TRBV12-4 to TRBJ2-3; 12 nucleotides agree with TRBD1. The CDR3 is 14 amino acids. Unmatched junction bases numbered 3, after V lost 5 bases and J lost 6 bases. CDR3: CASSRDRGRDTQYF. Here the CDR3 DNA reads TGTGCCAGCAGTCGGGACAGGGGGCGCGATACGCAGTATTTT.

The V and J genes are TRBV3-1 and TRBJ1-6; D is uncertain. V was cut by 0 bases and J by 8 bases, with 11 bases left in between. In germline, CDR1 is LGHDT, CDR2 YNNKEL (reference sequence). The CDR3 is 15 amino acids. The CDR3 here is CASSQDVRRDSPLHF. CDR3 coding DNA: TGTGCCAGCAGCCAAGACGTCAGGAGGGATTCACCCCTCCACTTT.

The chain couples TRBV28 to TRBJ2-1, with 8 nucleotides matching TRBD2. This CDR3 is built from 14 residues. The J segment lost 9 bases and the V segment lost 4 bases, leaving 8 bases of the junction unmatched. Looked up from germline, CDR1 is MDHEN and CDR2 is SYDVKM. The CDR3 coding sequence is TGTGCCAGCAGTTCCGCAGGGGCGGGAGGTGAGCAGTTCTTC. This translates into CASSSAGAGGEQFF.

This chain uses TRBV29-1 with TRBJ2-1; D possibly corresponds to TRBD1 (5 bases). The V and J ends lost 5 bases and 8 bases respectively, with 10 bases between them. This CDR3 has 11 amino acids. CDR1 is SQVTM, CDR2 ANQGSEA, per germline. The CDR3 protein is CSVSTVDEQFF. CDR3 in DNA: TGCAGCGTTTCGACAGTAGATGAGCAGTTCTTC.